The 6 T cell receptor beta chains below were found in one sample sequenced in a study of T cell repertoires in cytomegalovirus infection. TCRdb passed the reads through MiXCR, listing each CDR3 protein once. Among hundreds of thousands of distinct CDR3 sequences listed, 9.6% were seen once. The sequencing input was PBMCs. These receptors were taken from a human donor in good health (CMV status not recorded). Some clones in this sample may be carry-over from other donors' samples.

Note on this clonotype: This sequence may be a read error, since a much larger clone differs from it by one base. The chain joins TRBV11-2 to TRBJ2-4, with D perhaps matching TRBD1 or TRBD2 (5 bases each). The CDR3 spans 14 residues. Germline V CDR1 and CDR2: SGHAT, FQNNGV. CDR3 amino acids: CASSSDGGLNIQCF. The CDR3 nucleotides read TGTGCCAGCAGCTCAGATGGGGGATTAAACATTCAGTGCTTC.

This clonotype was counted many times. V usage is TRBV18 and J usage is TRBJ2-1, with no clear D. Trimming cost V 0 bases and J 5 bases, with 5 bases left between them. CDR1 and CDR2 from the germline V gene are KGHSH and LQKENI. The CDR3 runs 13 residues. Written as DNA, the CDR3 is TGTGCCAGCTCACCACCGCAGAACAATGAGCAGTTCTTC. It encodes CASSPPQNNEQFF.

CDR3 protein: CASGLSGETQYF. The CDR3 DNA reads TGTGCTAGTGGTTTGTCCGGCGAGACCCAGTACTTC. The V gene is TRBV12-5, the J gene TRBJ2-5, with no clear D. This CDR3 comprises 12 residues. Between the trimmed V and J ends, which lost 2 bases and 5 bases, there was a span of 6 bases. Germline loops: CDR1 LGHNT, CDR2 FRNRAP.

This clonotype was seen at least ten times. The chain joins TRBV20-1 to TRBJ2-5, with TRBD2 as a possible D gene (5 bases). This CDR3 spans 14 amino acids. V was clipped by 0 bases and J by 0 bases, with 8 bases between them. The germline CDR1 and CDR2 sequences are DFQATT and SNEGSKA (reference sequence). CDR3 sequence (DNA): TGCAGTGCTAGAGATGGGAGAAACCAAGAGACCCAGTACTTC. This codes for CSARDGRNQETQYF.

This clonotype was counted between two and nine times. The V call is TRBV4-3, the J call TRBJ2-1; tentative D call: TRBD2 (7 bases). The length of the CDR3 is 15 residues. Germline V lookup: CDR1 LGHNA, CDR2 YSLEER. V was trimmed by 0 bases and J by 5 bases, leaving 11 bases between them. CDR3 nucleotides: TGCGCCAGCAGCCAAGAGGGGGGGGCGAACAATGAGCAGTTCTTC. It specifies CASSQEGGANNEQFF.

J is TRBJ2-2 and V is TRBV2; D perhaps matches TRBD2 (6 bases). Trimming cost V 7 bases and J 4 bases, with 13 bases left between them. The CDR3 loop spans 14 amino acids. CDR1 and CDR2 (germline): SNHLY, FYNNEI. CDR3 residues: CASTTGTFTGELFF. The DNA of the CDR3 is TGTGCCAGCACTACCGGGACTTTCACCGGGGAGCTGTTTTTT.